This TCR beta chain was captured by sequencing in a study of cytomegalovirus exposure and HLA in healthy donors. About this clone: What it binds is not known.

Whole-study results and caveats: Immune exposure data for these donors was limited to CMV serostatus. 15,000 to 20,000 TCR beta sequences were associated with HLA alleles at 0.05 false discovery rate in a later analysis. A later analysis found that most CMV-associated TCR beta chains appeared HLA-restricted.

Vbeta (60) and Jbeta (13) primers were used in the PCR. TCRdb's table, derived via immunoSEQ multiplex PCR, lists solely in-frame clones and lacks some. This sample has about 150,000 clones; roughly 80% occur once, and the top ten carry around 3.2%. This sequence was found in a human donor in good health. Source material: PBMCs.

The CDR3 sequence: CASSSGERAPYEQYF. For the CDR3, the DNA is TGTGCCAGCAGCTCCGGGGAACGAGCACCCTACGAGCAGTACTTC. The genes are TRBV7-9 and TRBJ2-7; perhaps TRBD2 as D (5 bases). Per the germline V gene, CDR1 is SEHNR and CDR2 is FQNEAQ (reference sequence). There are 15 residues in the CDR3. Deletions cut 4 bases from V and 2 bases from J, with 15 bases between.